The present entry profiles one TCR beta chain with its context. The CDR3 consists of 17 residues. Trimming removed 2 bases from V and 0 bases from J, with 14 bases in between. This sample stems from a study of blood T cell repertoires in COVID-19. Assay: immunoSEQ multiplex PCR; the TCRdb copy retains only in-frame clones and omits some. The repertoire has over 250,000 clones, approximately 90% of them found once; the top ten carry just under 1%. This chain joins TRBV23-1 and TRBJ1-5, with a possible D match to TRBD1 (5 bases). TRBV23-1 is treated as an ORF (open reading frame) with a function not yet certain. The sequencing sample was made of peripheral blood. This clonotype was sampled from a woman in her thirties or forties who had recovered from COVID-19. This CDR3 is CASSQRGGGYSNQPQHF. The CDR3 DNA reads as TGCGCCAGCAGTCAACGGGGGGGTGGATATAGCAATCAGCCCCAGCATTTT.